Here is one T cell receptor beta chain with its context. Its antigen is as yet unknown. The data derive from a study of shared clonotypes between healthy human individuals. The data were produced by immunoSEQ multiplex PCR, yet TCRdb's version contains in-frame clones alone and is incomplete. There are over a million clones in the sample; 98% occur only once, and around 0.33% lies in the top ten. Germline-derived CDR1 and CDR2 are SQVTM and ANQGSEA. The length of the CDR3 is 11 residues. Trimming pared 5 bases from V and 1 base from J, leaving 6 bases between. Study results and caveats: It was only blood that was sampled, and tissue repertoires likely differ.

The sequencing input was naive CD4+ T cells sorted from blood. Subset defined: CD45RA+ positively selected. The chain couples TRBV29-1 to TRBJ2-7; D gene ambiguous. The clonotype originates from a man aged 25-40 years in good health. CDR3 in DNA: TGCAGCGTTCGGCGTTCCTACGAGCAGTACTTC. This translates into CSVRRSYEQYF.